What follows is one T cell receptor beta chain and its context. Its matching antigen is unknown. The PCR made use of 60 Vbeta and 13 Jbeta primers. Some clones are missing from TCRdb's copy, which holds only in-frame ones; the method was immunoSEQ multiplex PCR. The data hold 120,000 or so clones, with 65% to 85% observed a single time. This specimen belongs to a study of cytomegalovirus exposure and HLA in healthy donors. The study's findings and limits: Accurate prediction of HLA-A and HLA-B alleles (for most subjects) was reportedly achieved from TCR beta sequences. No immune exposure information besides CMV serostatus was available.

This CDR3 spans 11 amino acids. The sequence derives from a man aged 50 to 59 in good health and CMV-seropositive. The sequenced material came from PBMCs. The chain recombines TRBV21-1 with TRBJ1-4. TRBV21-1 constitutes a pseudogene. The CDR3 is CARAGGEKLFF. DNA for the CDR3: TGTGCCCGAGCTGGAGGTGAAAAACTGTTTTTT.